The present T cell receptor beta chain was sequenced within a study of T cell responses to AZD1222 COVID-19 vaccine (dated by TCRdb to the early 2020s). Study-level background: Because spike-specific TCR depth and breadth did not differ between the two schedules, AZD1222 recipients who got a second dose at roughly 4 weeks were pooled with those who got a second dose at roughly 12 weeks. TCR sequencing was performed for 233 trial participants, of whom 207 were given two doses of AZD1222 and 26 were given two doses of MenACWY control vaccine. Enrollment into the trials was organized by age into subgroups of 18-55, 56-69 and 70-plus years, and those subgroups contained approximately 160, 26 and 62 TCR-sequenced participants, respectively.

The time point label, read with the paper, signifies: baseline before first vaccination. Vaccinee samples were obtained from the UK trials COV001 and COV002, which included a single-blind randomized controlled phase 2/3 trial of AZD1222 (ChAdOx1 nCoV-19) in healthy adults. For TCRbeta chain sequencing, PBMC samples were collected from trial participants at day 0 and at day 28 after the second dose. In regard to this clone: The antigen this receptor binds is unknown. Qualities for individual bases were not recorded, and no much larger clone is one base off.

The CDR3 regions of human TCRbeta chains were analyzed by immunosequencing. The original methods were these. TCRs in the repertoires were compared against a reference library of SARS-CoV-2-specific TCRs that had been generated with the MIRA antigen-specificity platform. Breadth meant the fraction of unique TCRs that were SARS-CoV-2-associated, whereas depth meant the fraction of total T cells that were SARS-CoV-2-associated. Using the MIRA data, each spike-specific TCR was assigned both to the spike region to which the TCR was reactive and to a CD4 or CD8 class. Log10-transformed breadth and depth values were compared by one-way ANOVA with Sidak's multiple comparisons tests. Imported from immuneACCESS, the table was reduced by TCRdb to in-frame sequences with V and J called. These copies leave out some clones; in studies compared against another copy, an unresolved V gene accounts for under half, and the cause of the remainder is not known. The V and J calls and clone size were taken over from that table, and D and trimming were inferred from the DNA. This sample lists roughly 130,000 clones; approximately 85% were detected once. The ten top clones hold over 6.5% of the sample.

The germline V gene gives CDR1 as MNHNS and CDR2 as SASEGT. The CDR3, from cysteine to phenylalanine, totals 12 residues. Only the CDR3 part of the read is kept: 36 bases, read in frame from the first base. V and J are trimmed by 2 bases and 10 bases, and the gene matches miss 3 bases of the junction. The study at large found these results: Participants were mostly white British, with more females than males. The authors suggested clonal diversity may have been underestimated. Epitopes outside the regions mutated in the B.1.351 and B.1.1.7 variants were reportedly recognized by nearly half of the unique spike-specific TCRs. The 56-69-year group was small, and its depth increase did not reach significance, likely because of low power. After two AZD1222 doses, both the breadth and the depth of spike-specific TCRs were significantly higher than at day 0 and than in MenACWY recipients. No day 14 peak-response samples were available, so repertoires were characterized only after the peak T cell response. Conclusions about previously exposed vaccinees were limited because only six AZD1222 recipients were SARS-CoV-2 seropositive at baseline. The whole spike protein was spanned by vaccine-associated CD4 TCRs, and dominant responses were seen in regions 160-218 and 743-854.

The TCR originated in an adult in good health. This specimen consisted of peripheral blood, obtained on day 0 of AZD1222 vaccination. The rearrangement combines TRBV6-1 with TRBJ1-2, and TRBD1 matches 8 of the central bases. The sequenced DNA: TGTGCCAGCAGTGAAACGACAGGGGACTACACCTTC. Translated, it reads CASSETTGDYTF.